These 22 T cell receptor beta chains were sequenced from one sample in a study of vaccination and CD4 T cells after COVID-19. These TCRs' antigens remain unknown. Treatment in this sample: roughly 10-day PBMC culture with coronavirus spike peptide pools or control peptides (ViraFEST assay). Gathered ahead of the COVID-19 pandemic (2011-2018) were the CD4+ T cells of the unexposed donor. The Oncomine TCR Beta short-read assay was what sequenced the DNA obtained from cultured CD4+ T cells. TCRdb redid the calling of the PCR reads with MiXCR, one entry per CDR3 protein. The sample lists approximately 7,600 distinct CDR3 sequences, roughly 50% occurring once. Source material: CD4+ T cells from blood, cultured in vitro. The receptors come from a human donor in good health.

CDR3: CASSSRGEKTQYF. The CDR3 DNA follows: TGTGCCAGCAGCTCCCGAGGGGAAAAGACCCAGTACTTC. The chain uses TRBV7-7 and TRBJ2-5; either TRBD1 or TRBD2 may fit D (5 bases each). This CDR3 contains 13 residues. Germline CDR1 reads SSHAT; CDR2 reads FNYEAQ (reference sequence). V lost 4 bases to trimming and J lost 6 bases, with 12 bases between them.

The chain links TRBV5-1 to TRBJ1-1; D is possibly TRBD1 (6 bases). Germline loops: CDR1 SGHRS, CDR2 YFSETQ. The CDR3 spans 13 residues. V was trimmed by 2 bases and J by 4 bases, leaving 9 bases between them. DNA for the CDR3: TGCGCCAGCAGCTTCCAGGGGCTCACTGAAGCTTTCTTT. Protein product: CASSFQGLTEAFF. Combining the CDR3 with reference TRBV5-1 and TRBJ1-1 gives the whole variable domain KAGVTQTPRYLIKTRGQQVTLSCSPISGHRSVSWYQQTPGQGLQFLFEYFSETQRNKGNFPGRFSGRQFSNSRSEMNVSTLELGDSALYLCASSFQGLTEAFFGQGTRLTVV.

V and J are TRBV6-2 or TRBV6-3 and TRBJ1-2, with D unclear. Per the germline V gene, CDR1 is MNHEY and CDR2 is SVGEGT. This CDR3 is built from 15 residues. V gave up 0 bases and J gave up 6 bases, with 14 bases separating them. The CDR3 region has the DNA TGTGCCAGCAGTTACTCGACATTGGAGGGAAATGGCTACACCTTC. As protein: CASSYSTLEGNGYTF.

The rearrangement joins TRBV20-1 to TRBJ2-2; 7 bases agree with TRBD2. This CDR3 has 15 residues. Germline assignment: CDR1 DFQATT and CDR2 SNEGSKA (reference sequence). Trimming removed 1 base from V and 7 bases from J; junction bases left unmatched: 9. CDR3 loop: CSARVRAGEGGELFF. The CDR3 DNA reads as TGCAGTGCTAGAGTACGGGCGGGAGAAGGCGGGGAGCTGTTTTTT.

This clonotype is a singleton in its sample. The genes are TRBV5-4 and TRBJ1-6; 8 bases are a match to TRBD1. With 0 bases clipped from V and 10 bases from J, the junction kept 3 bases outside the gene matches. Germline V CDR1 and CDR2: SGHNT, YYREEE (reference sequence). CDR3 length: 14 amino acids. CDR3 in amino acids: CASSLADRESPLHF. The CDR3 nucleotides are TGTGCCAGCAGCTTGGCGGACAGGGAATCACCCCTCCACTTT. The whole variable domain, remainder taken from reference TRBV5-4 and TRBJ1-6, is ETGVTQSPTHLIKTRGQQVTLRCSSQSGHNTVSWYQQALGQGPQFIFQYYREEENGRGNFPPRFSGLQFPNYSSELNVNALELDDSALYLCASSLADRESPLHFGNGTRLTVT.

The rearrangement joins TRBV20-1 to TRBJ2-1, with 13 bases identical to TRBD2. Looked up from germline, CDR1 is DFQATT and CDR2 is SNEGSKA (reference sequence). This CDR3 is 15 amino acids long. Losses at the gene ends were 2 bases for V and 5 bases for J; bases not matched to a gene: 3. CDR3 region: CSARYGTSGNNEQFF. The CDR3 DNA follows: TGCAGTGCTAGATACGGGACTAGCGGGAACAATGAGCAGTTCTTC.

This clonotype was counted a few times. The rearrangement joins TRBV6-1 to TRBJ1-2; 8 nucleotides agree with TRBD1. The V gene's germline CDR1 is MNHNS and CDR2 SASEGT. V dropped 4 bases and J dropped 2; count of bases not matched to a gene: 12. This CDR3 contains 17 residues. CDR3 protein: CASSGTGRLMGNYGYTF. The CDR3 DNA reads TGTGCCAGCAGTGGGACAGGGAGGTTGATGGGGAACTATGGCTACACCTTC.

This chain links TRBV7-2 with TRBJ1-5; TRBD1 matches 9 bases. CDR3 size: 17 residues. With V trimmed by 3 bases and J by 1 base, 7 bases remained unmatched. Germline lookup yields CDR1 SGHTA and CDR2 FQGNSA. This CDR3 reads CASSFGGQGVSNQPQHF. The CDR3 nucleotides are TGTGCCAGCAGCTTTGGGGGACAGGGAGTGAGCAATCAGCCCCAGCATTTT.

J is TRBJ2-5 and V is TRBV20-1; no clear D. CDR1 is DFQATT and CDR2 is SNEGSKA in the germline V gene (reference sequence). The CDR3 sequence is 15 residues long. V lost 3 bases to trimming and J lost 0 bases, with 14 bases between them. CDR3 residues: CSARSWMGNQETQYF. The CDR3 DNA reads TGCAGTGCTAGGTCGTGGATGGGTAACCAAGAGACCCAGTACTTC.

The chain employs TRBV20-1 and TRBJ1-3; D is unresolved. Germline V lookup: CDR1 DFQATT, CDR2 SNEGSKA (reference sequence). Trimming took 6 bases from V and 0 from J, leaving 12 bases between them. This CDR3 spans 14 amino acids. In DNA, the CDR3 is TGCAGTGCCGCCGGGTTGCGCTCTGGAAACACCATATATTTT. This translates into CSAAGLRSGNTIYF.

V gene TRBV5-1 combines with J gene TRBJ2-7; D possibly corresponds to TRBD2 (5 bases). Trimming took off 5 bases at V and 0 bases at J, with 15 bases between the two ends. The CDR3 contains 15 residues. Germline CDR1 and CDR2: SGHRS and YFSETQ. This CDR3 is CASRSRSGSSYEQYF. DNA of the CDR3: TGCGCCAGCAGGAGCCGGTCGGGGAGCTCCTACGAGCAGTACTTC. Full variable domain (remainder filled in from reference TRBV5-1 and TRBJ2-7): KAGVTQTPRYLIKTRGQQVTLSCSPISGHRSVSWYQQTPGQGLQFLFEYFSETQRNKGNFPGRFSGRQFSNSRSEMNVSTLELGDSALYLCASRSRSGSSYEQYFGPGTRLTVT.

The chain has TRBV10-2 and TRBJ2-5, with D possibly matching TRBD2 (5 bases). Germline V gene lookup returns CDR1 WSHSY and CDR2 SAAADI. Trimming pared 0 bases from V and 1 base from J, leaving 18 bases between. CDR3 length: 18 amino acids. CDR3 residues: CASSESMRVKISQETQYF. The CDR3 region has the DNA TGCGCCAGCAGTGAGTCGATGCGGGTCAAGATCTCCCAAGAGACCCAGTACTTC.

The gene calls are TRBV7-6 and TRBJ1-5, with 7 bases identical to TRBD1. Germline lookup yields CDR1 SGHVS and CDR2 FNYEAQ. This CDR3 has 13 amino acids. V was clipped by 6 bases and J by 5 bases; unmatched bases: 4. Written as DNA, the CDR3 is TGTGCCAGCAGTTGGGACAGCCATCAGCCCCAGCATTTT. It specifies CASSWDSHQPQHF.

The chain joins TRBV24-1 to TRBJ1-2, with TRBD1 as a possible D gene (5 bases). V gave up 7 bases and J gave up 8 bases, with 13 bases separating them. The CDR3 consists of 12 residues. The germline V gene has CDR1 KGHDR and CDR2 SFDVKD. The CDR3 region has the DNA TGTGCCACCAGCTCCCCGGAGGGGGGCTACACCTTC. Translation gives CATSSPEGGYTF.

This clonotype has more than one count but fewer than ten. The chain has TRBV27 and TRBJ1-1, with a possible D match to TRBD1 (6 bases). The V gene's germline CDR1 is MNHEY and CDR2 SMNVEV (reference sequence). CDR3 length: 14 amino acids. V lost 8 bases and J 0 bases, leaving 13 bases between the germline ends. The CDR3, as DNA: TGTGCCAGCGGAACAGGGTTGATGAACACTGAAGCTTTCTTT. Protein sequence: CASGTGLMNTEAFF.

The chain uses TRBV7-6 and TRBJ2-2; TRBD1 might be the D (6 bases). V was trimmed by 2 bases and J by 11 bases, leaving 12 bases between them. The germline CDR1 and CDR2 sequences are SGHVS and FNYEAQ. The CDR3 totals 13 residues. The CDR3, as DNA: TGTGCCAGCAGCTTACCAACAGGGCTCGAGCTGTTTTTT. Translated: CASSLPTGLELFF.

J is TRBJ1-2 and V is TRBV6-1, with TRBD1 identical over 9 bases. CDR1 is MNHNS and CDR2 is SASEGT in the germline V gene. This CDR3 has 14 residues. Trimming cost V 6 bases and J 2 bases; bases outside gene matches: 4. The CDR3 DNA reads as TGTGCCAGCAGGAGGGACAGGGCGAACTATGGCTACACCTTC. It codes for CASRRDRANYGYTF.

The chain joins TRBV6-1 to TRBJ1-5; D is possibly TRBD1 (6 bases). Germline V lookup: CDR1 MNHNS, CDR2 SASEGT. The CDR3 is made up of 14 amino acids. The V end was cut by 3 bases, the J end by 4 bases, with 10 bases between. The CDR3 DNA is TGTGCCAGCAGTGAGCAACAGGGAAATCAGCCCCAGCATTTT. As protein: CASSEQQGNQPQHF.

The chain has TRBV6-4 and TRBJ2-1; 15 bases align to TRBD2. CDR3 length: 17 residues. The J segment lost 5 bases and the V segment lost 1 base, leaving 3 bases of the junction unmatched. Germline V CDR1 and CDR2: MRHNA, SNTAGT. Written as DNA, the CDR3 is TGTGCCAGCAGTGACTGGACTAGCGGGAGGGGACACAATGAGCAGTTCTTC. It yields the protein CASSDWTSGRGHNEQFF.

By share, this clonotype counts as medium-sized. J is TRBJ1-3 and V is TRBV23-1; D is possibly TRBD1 (6 bases). TRBV23-1 is an ORF, and what it does is uncertain. V shed 6 bases and J shed 4 bases, with 10 bases lying between them. CDR3 length: 13 residues. Here the CDR3 reads CASRQGRGNTIYF. CDR3 in DNA: TGCGCCAGCAGACAGGGACGAGGAAACACCATATATTTT.

The sample holds a few counts of this clonotype. The V and J genes are TRBV19 and TRBJ1-2, with D unclear. In germline, CDR1 is LNHDA, CDR2 SQIVND (reference sequence). The CDR3 spans 12 residues. V was cut by 7 bases and J by 2 bases, with 8 bases left in between. The CDR3 bases are TGTGCCAGTATCGCCCCGAACTATGGCTACACCTTC. Translated: CASIAPNYGYTF.

The chain carries TRBV7-9 and TRBJ2-7; the D gene could be TRBD1 or TRBD2 (6 bases each). Germline CDR1 SEHNR, CDR2 FQNEAQ (reference sequence). Trimming left V 5 bases short and J 3 bases short, with 29 bases between. The CDR3 runs 19 residues. The CDR3 loop is CASSARGGTRGSSGYEQYF. DNA of the CDR3: TGTGCCAGCAGCGCGCGTGGGGGGACAAGAGGAAGTAGCGGCTACGAGCAGTACTTC.